These T cell receptor beta chains were read from a single sample in a study of tumor-infiltrating lymphocytes in primary liver carcinoma. Using its own MiXCR run on the multiplex PCR reads, TCRdb lists one record per CDR3 protein. This table holds 90,000 to 150,000 distinct CDR3 sequences, around 65% found once. Sample: tumor-adjacent normal liver tissue. The receptors shown here come from an older woman with primary liver carcinoma and hepatitis B virus infection. Each CDR3 is given with its conserved first and last residue. Fields, in order: V gene, J gene, CDR3 protein.

v_gene: TRBV6-5; j_gene: TRBJ2-2; CDR3aa: CASNIIPDSTGELFF
v_gene: TRBV6-6; j_gene: TRBJ1-2; CDR3aa: CASSPGHGLRGCTF
v_gene: TRBV6-2/TRBV6-3; j_gene: TRBJ2-1; CDR3aa: CVSSYLIGDRGHNGQFF
v_gene: TRBV5-1; j_gene: TRBJ2-1; CDR3aa: CASSLRAGDGNEQFF
v_gene: TRBV5-1; j_gene: TRBJ2-5; CDR3aa: CARSGGVREETQYF
v_gene: TRBV11-2; j_gene: TRBJ2-5; CDR3aa: CAISYSRGSGREIQYF
v_gene: TRBV11-2; j_gene: TRBJ2-4; CDR3aa: CASSSGIGLNIQYF
v_gene: TRBV10-3; j_gene: TRBJ2-7; CDR3aa: CAISESFGTAGRNEQYF
v_gene: TRBV29-1; j_gene: TRBJ2-2; CDR3aa: CSVEGTSRTGGLFF
v_gene: TRBV11-2; j_gene: TRBJ1-1; CDR3aa: CASSHFPDMTELSIEAFF
v_gene: TRBV29-1; j_gene: TRBJ2-7; CDR3aa: CSVKTGGKGDQYF
v_gene: TRBV24-1; j_gene: TRBJ1-5; CDR3aa: CATSDLQGNQSQHF
v_gene: TRBV11-2; j_gene: TRBJ2-4; CDR3aa: CASSLVGGRGEIQYF
v_gene: TRBV24-1; j_gene: TRBJ2-2; CDR3aa: CVTSDFTSTANTGELFF
v_gene: TRBV11-2; j_gene: TRBJ2-1; CDR3aa: CASNRLPSGYNEQFF
v_gene: TRBV6-2/TRBV6-3; j_gene: TRBJ2-5; CDR3aa: CVSSSYGISGSSTQETQYF
v_gene: TRBV11-2; j_gene: TRBJ2-3; CDR3aa: CVSSLGLAVPDTQYF
v_gene: TRBV4-2; j_gene: TRBJ1-1; CDR3aa: CASSPLDGRGGTETFF
v_gene: TRBV28; j_gene: TRBJ1-5; CDR3aa: CASNRGSGGNQSQHF
v_gene: TRBV5-4; j_gene: TRBJ2-7; CDR3aa: CVSSHTSGKFYVQYF
v_gene: TRBV5-4; j_gene: TRBJ2-1; CDR3aa: CGSSPRGGALNEQFF
v_gene: TRBV2; j_gene: TRBJ2-7; CDR3aa: CASRDSGSSASEQYF